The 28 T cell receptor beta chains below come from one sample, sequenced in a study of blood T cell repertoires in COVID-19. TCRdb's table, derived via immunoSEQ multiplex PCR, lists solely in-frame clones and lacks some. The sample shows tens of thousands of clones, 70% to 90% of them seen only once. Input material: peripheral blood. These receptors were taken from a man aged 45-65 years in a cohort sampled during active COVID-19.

CDR3 loop: CASSLLAGSYNEQFF. In DNA form, the CDR3 reads TGTGCCAGCAGCCTGCTAGCGGGGTCTTACAATGAGCAGTTCTTC. This chain links TRBV13 with TRBJ2-1, with 9 bases lining up with TRBD2. The CDR3 is 15 residues long. In germline, CDR1 is PRHDT, CDR2 FYEKMQ (reference sequence). V lost 5 bases, J lost 4 bases, and 6 bases stayed unmatched.

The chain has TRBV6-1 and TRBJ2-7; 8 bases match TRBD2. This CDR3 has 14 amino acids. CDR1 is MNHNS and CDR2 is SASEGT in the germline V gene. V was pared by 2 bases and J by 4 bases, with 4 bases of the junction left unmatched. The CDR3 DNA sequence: TGTGCCAGCAGTGAAACCGGGGGGGGGTACGAGCAGTACTTC. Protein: CASSETGGGYEQYF.

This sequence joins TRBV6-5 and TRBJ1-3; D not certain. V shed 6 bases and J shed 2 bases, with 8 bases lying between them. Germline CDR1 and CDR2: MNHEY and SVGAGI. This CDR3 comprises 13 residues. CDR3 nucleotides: TGTGCCAGCAGGGGGAGTGCTGGAAACACCATATATTTT. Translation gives CASRGSAGNTIYF.

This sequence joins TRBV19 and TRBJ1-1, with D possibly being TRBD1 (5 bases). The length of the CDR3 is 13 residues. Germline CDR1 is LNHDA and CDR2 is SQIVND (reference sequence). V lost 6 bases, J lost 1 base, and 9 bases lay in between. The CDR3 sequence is CASRYGQNTEAFF. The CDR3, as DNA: TGTGCCAGTAGATATGGACAGAACACTGAAGCTTTCTTT.

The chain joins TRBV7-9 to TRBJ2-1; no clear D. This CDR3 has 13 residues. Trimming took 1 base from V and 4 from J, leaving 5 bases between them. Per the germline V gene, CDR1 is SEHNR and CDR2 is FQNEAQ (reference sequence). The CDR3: CASSLGPYNEQFF. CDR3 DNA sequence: TGTGCCAGCAGCTTAGGTCCGTACAATGAGCAGTTCTTC.

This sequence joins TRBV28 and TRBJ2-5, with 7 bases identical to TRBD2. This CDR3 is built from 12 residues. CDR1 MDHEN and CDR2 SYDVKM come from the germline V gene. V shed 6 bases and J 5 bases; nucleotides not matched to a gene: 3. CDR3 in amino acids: CASRLGGETQYF. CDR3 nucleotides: TGTGCCAGCAGGTTGGGGGGGGAGACCCAGTACTTC.

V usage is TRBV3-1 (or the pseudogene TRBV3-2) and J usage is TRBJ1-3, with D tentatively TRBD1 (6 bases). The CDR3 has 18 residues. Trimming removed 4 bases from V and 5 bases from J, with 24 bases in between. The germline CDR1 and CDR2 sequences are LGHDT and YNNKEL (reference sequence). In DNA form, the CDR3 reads TGTGCCAGCAGCCCTCAAGGTATTGGGGGCGTGTGGAGAAACACCATATATTTT. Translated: CASSPQGIGGVWRNTIYF.

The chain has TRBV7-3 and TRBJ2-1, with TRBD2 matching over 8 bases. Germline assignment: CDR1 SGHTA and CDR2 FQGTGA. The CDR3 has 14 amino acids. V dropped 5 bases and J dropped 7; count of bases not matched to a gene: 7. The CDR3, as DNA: TGTGCCAGCAGCCCTACTCCGGGGGGGAATGAGCAGTTCTTC. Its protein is CASSPTPGGNEQFF.

CDR3 DNA sequence: TGCGCCAGCAGCCAAGTGGACAGGGGTAATTCACCCCTCCACTTT. Amino acid sequence: CASSQVDRGNSPLHF. The chain uses TRBV4-3 and TRBJ1-6; TRBD1 agrees at 9 bases. Germline V gene lookup returns CDR1 LGHNA and CDR2 YSLEER. This CDR3 has 15 amino acids. V was pared by 1 base and J by 6 bases, with 1 base of the junction left unmatched.

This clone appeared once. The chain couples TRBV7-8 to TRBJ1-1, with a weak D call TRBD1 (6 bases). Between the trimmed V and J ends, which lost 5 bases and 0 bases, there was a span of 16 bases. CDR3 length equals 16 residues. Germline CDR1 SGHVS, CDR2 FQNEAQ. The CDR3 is CASSLGGGHLNTEAFF. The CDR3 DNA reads TGTGCCAGCAGCCTAGGAGGGGGACACCTGAACACTGAAGCTTTCTTT.

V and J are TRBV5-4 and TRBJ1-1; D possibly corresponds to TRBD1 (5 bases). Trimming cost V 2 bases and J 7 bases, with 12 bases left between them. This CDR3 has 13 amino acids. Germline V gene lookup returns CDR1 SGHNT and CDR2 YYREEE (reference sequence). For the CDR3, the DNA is TGTGCCAGCAGCTTCGCAGGGAGGGATGAAGCTTTCTTT. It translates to CASSFAGRDEAFF.

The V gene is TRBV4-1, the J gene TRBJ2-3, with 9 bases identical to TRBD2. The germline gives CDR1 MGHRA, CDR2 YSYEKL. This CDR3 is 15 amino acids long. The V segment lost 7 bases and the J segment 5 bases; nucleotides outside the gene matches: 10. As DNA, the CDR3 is TGCGCCAGCAAAAAGGAGGGACTAGCCAAAGATACGCAGTATTTT. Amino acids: CASKKEGLAKDTQYF.

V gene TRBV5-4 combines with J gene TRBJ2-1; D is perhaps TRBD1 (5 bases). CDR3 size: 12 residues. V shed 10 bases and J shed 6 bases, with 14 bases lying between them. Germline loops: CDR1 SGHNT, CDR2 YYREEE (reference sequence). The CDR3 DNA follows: TGTGCCGCAGGGTCACAACCCAATGAGCAGTTCTTC. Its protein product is CAAGSQPNEQFF.

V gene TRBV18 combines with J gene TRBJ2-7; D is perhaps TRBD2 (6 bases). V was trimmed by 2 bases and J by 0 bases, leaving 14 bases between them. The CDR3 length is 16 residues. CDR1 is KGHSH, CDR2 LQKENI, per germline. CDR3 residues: CASSPIPGATSYEQYV. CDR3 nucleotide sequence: TGTGCCAGCTCACCAATACCGGGAGCCACCTCCTACGAGCAGTACGTC.

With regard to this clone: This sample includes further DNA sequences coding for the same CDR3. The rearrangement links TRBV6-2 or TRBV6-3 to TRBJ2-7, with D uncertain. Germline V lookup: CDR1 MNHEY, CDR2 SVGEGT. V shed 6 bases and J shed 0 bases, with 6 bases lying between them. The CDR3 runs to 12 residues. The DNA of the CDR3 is TGTGCCAGCAGCTTGAGCTCCTACGAGCAGTACGTC. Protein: CASSLSSYEQYV.

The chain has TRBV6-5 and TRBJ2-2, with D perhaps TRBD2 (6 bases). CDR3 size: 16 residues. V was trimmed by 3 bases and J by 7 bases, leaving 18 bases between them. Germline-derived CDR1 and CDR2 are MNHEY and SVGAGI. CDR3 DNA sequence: TGTGCCAGCAGTTATGGATCGGTGGAGGGAGGCGGGGAGCTGTTTTTT. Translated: CASSYGSVEGGGELFF.

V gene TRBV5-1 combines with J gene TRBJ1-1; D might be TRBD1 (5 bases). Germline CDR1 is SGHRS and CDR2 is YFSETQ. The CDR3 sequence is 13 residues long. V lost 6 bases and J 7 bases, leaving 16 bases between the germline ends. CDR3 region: CASNLLGGGEAFF. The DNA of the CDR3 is TGCGCCAGCAACTTACTAGGCGGGGGTGAAGCTTTCTTT.

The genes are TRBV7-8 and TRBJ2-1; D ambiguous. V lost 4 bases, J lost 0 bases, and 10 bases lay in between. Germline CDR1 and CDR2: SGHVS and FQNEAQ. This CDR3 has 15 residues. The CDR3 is CASSSLRSSYNEQFF. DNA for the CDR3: TGTGCCAGCAGCTCCCTTAGGAGCTCCTACAATGAGCAGTTCTTC.

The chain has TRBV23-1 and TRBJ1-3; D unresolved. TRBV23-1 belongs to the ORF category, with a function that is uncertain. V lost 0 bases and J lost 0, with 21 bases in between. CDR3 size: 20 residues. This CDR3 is CASSQSIGRERGDSGNTIYF. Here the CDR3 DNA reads TGCGCCAGCAGTCAATCGATCGGGAGGGAACGAGGCGACTCTGGAAACACCATATATTTT.

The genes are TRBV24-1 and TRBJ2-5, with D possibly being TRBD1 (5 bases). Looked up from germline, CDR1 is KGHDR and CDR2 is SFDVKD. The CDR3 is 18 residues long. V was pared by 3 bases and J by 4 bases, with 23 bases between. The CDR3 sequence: CATSDPSPQGLLGETQYF. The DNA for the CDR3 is TGTGCCACCAGTGATCCTTCACCTCAGGGTTTACTGGGAGAGACCCAGTACTTC.

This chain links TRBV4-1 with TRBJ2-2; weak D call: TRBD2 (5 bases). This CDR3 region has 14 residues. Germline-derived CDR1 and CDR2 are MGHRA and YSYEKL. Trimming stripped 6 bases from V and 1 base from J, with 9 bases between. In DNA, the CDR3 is TGCGCCAGCAGTAACGGGGAGAACACCGGGGAGCTGTTTTTT. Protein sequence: CASSNGENTGELFF.

Here the CDR3 reads CASSTGGEFGQPQHF. CDR3 DNA: TGTGCCAGCAGTACAGGGGGGGAGTTTGGTCAGCCCCAGCATTTT. This chain uses TRBV28 with TRBJ1-5, with 8 nucleotides matching TRBD1. The CDR3 has 15 residues. Unmatched junction bases numbered 9, after V lost 5 bases and J lost 6 bases. Germline V gene data show CDR1 as MDHEN and CDR2 as SYDVKM.

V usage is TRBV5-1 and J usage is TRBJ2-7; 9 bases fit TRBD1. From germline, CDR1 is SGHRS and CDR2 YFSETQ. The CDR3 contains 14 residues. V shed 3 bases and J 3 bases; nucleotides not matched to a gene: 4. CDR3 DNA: TGCGCCAGCAGCTACGGACAGGGGAACTACGAGCAGTACTTC. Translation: CASSYGQGNYEQYF.

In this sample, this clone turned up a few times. As DNA, the CDR3 is TGTGCCAGCAGTGTTGACAGGGCCCTTTTCTACGAGCAGTACGTC. Translated: CASSVDRALFYEQYV. The V and J genes are TRBV2 and TRBJ2-7; 7 bases are a match to TRBD1. Germline trimming cut 4 bases from V and 3 bases from J; bases unmatched to any gene: 9. The germline V gene encodes CDR1 SNHLY and CDR2 FYNNEI. CDR3 length: 15 residues.

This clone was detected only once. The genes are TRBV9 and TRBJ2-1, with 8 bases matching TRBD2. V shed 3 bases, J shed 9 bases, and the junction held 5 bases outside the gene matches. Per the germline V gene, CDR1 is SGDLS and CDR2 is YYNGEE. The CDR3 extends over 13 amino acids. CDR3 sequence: CASSAISGVEQFF. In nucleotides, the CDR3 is TGTGCCAGCAGCGCCATTAGCGGGGTTGAGCAGTTCTTC.

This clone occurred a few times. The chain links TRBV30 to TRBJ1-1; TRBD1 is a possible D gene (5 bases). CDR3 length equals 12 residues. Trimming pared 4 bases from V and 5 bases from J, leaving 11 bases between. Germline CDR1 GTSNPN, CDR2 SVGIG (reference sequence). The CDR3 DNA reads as TGTGCCTGGAATGTGGGGGGTACTGAAGCTTTCTTT. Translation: CAWNVGGTEAFF.

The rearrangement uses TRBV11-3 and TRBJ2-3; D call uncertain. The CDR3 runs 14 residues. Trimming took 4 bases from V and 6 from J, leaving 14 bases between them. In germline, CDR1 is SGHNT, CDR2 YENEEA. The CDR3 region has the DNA TGTGCCAGCAGCTCCTTGGGCCCCCTTGATACGCAGTATTTT. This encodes CASSSLGPLDTQYF.

CDR3 nucleotides: TGTGCCAGCAGCTTCACAGCGGGAGGGCCTGGAGGGCAGTTCTTC. This translates into CASSFTAGGPGGQFF. The chain recombines TRBV7-3 with TRBJ2-1; 10 bases are a match to TRBD2. The V and J ends lost 3 bases and 12 bases, in that order; junction bases with no gene match: 11. The CDR3 loop spans 15 amino acids. Germline CDR1 SGHTA, CDR2 FQGTGA.